Each of the 22 T cell receptor beta chains below was sequenced from the same sample in a study of blood T cells in healthy people across ages (dated by TCRdb to between 2014 and 2017). Library preparation was by 5' RACE. The reads were generated on an Illumina HiSeq 2500. A second PCR of about 6 to 11 cycles was run with a J-beta primer mix and a sample-barcoded 5' primer. TCRdb applied fastp at Q25 and MiXCR to the public reads, then kept only in-frame beta chains. Rows with one shared CDR3 protein collapse into an entry with the most common genes and DNA. The sample data list 980,000 or so distinct CDR3 sequences, and around 48% of these were observed just once. The ten largest account for around 15% of the sample. Sample: blood. The receptors come from a man aged 30 to 39 in good health.

V is TRBV20-1 and J is TRBJ2-3; tentatively, D is TRBD1 (6 bases). Trimming removed 6 bases at V and 5 bases at J, with 18 bases between. This CDR3 contains 14 residues. CDR1 is DFQATT, CDR2 SNEGSKA, per germline (reference sequence). CDR3: CSAPLQGRIDTQYF. The CDR3 DNA reads as TGCAGTGCCCCGTTACAGGGTAGGATAGATACGCAGTATTTT.

This clonotype was seen many times. The genes are TRBV10-3 and TRBJ2-1; D may be TRBD1 (5 bases). In germline, CDR1 is ENHRY, CDR2 SYGVKD. The CDR3 spans 19 residues. V dropped 0 bases and J dropped 0 bases, with 18 bases sitting between them. The CDR3 sequence: CAISESLAGKVISYNEQFF. CDR3 sequence (DNA): TGTGCCATCAGTGAGTCTTTGGCAGGGAAGGTGATCTCCTACAATGAGCAGTTCTTC.

V and J are TRBV9 and TRBJ1-5, with TRBD1 matching over 9 bases. CDR3 length: 15 residues. V trimming: 5 bases; J trimming: 2 bases; junction bases outside the gene matches: 5. Germline assignment: CDR1 SGDLS and CDR2 YYNGEE. The CDR3 region is CASSRTGDRNQPQHF. The CDR3 nucleotides are TGTGCCAGCAGTCGGACAGGGGACCGCAATCAGCCCCAGCATTTT.

The chain joins TRBV7-8 to TRBJ2-5, with D unresolved. V gave up 3 bases and J gave up 3 bases, with 5 bases separating them. CDR3 size: 12 residues. Germline V gene sequence: CDR1 SGHVS, CDR2 FQNEAQ. As DNA, the CDR3 is TGTGCCAGCAGCTTTAAGGAAGAGACCCAGTACTTC. This gives the protein CASSFKEETQYF.

This clonotype was counted ten times or more. V gene TRBV5-6 combines with J gene TRBJ2-3; TRBD2 agrees at 8 bases. This CDR3 contains 16 residues. In germline, CDR1 is SGHDT, CDR2 YYEEEE. With V trimmed by 0 bases and J by 4 bases, 7 bases remained unmatched. CDR3 sequence: CASSLVSSGGSDTQYF. The CDR3 region has the DNA TGTGCCAGCAGCTTGGTCTCGAGCGGGGGCTCAGATACGCAGTATTTT. The full variable domain, in which reference TRBV5-6 and TRBJ2-3 provide the parts outside the CDR3, is DAGVTQSPTHLIKTRGQQVTLRCSPKSGHDTVSWYQQALGQGPQFIFQYYEEEERQRGNFPDRFSGHQFPNYSSELNVNALLLGDSALYLCASSLVSSGGSDTQYFGPGTRLTVL.

This clonotype was seen just once. This chain joins TRBV20-1 and TRBJ2-7; no clear D gene. With 3 bases removed from V and 7 bases from J, the gap between germline ends came to 22 bases. Per the germline V gene, CDR1 is DFQATT and CDR2 is SNEGSKA (reference sequence). The CDR3 consists of 15 residues. The CDR3 coding sequence is TGCAGTGCTAGTCAATCCTTAAGCTCCTACAATGAGCAGTACTTC. Protein: CSASQSLSSYNEQYF.

In the case of this clonotype: The junction differs from germline at one of its ends, possibly a read error. The chain is built from TRBV5-1 and TRBJ2-7; D is unresolved. The CDR3 is 13 residues long. CDR1 SGHRS and CDR2 YFSETQ come from the germline V gene. CDR3 in amino acids: CTSSLAGSYEQYF. The CDR3 nucleotides read TGCACCAGCAGCCTGGCAGGTTCGTACGAGCAGTACTTC.

This clonotype was counted between two and nine times. CDR3 coding DNA: TGTGCCAGCAGTGAGACAGGTTGGACAGATACGCAGTATTTT. As protein: CASSETGWTDTQYF. V usage is TRBV2 and J usage is TRBJ2-3; maybe TRBD1 (6 bases). Trimming cost V 3 bases and J 3 bases, with 10 bases left between them. The CDR3 has 14 residues. Looked up from germline, CDR1 is SNHLY and CDR2 is FYNNEI.

J is TRBJ2-7 and V is TRBV4-3; D unresolved. The CDR3 has 13 amino acids. Germline V gene sequence: CDR1 LGHNA, CDR2 YSLEER. The V gene lost 0 bases and the J gene lost 3 bases, with 6 bases spanning the gap. DNA for the CDR3: TGCGCCAGCAGCCAAGATCAGTACTACGAGCAGTACTTC. Amino acid sequence: CASSQDQYYEQYF.

J is TRBJ2-3 and V is TRBV6-6; 7 bases fit TRBD1. CDR3 length: 14 amino acids. CDR1 is MNHNY and CDR2 is SVGAGI in the germline V gene (reference sequence). J was trimmed by 2 bases and V by 7 bases; bases with no gene match: 6. CDR3 coding DNA: TGTGCCAGCAAGACAGGGTACACCACAGATACGCAGTATTTT. Protein product: CASKTGYTTDTQYF.

V usage is TRBV6-4 and J usage is TRBJ1-5; no definite D call. The germline CDR1 and CDR2 sequences are MRHNA and SNTAGT. V lost 7 bases and J 2 bases, leaving 6 bases between the germline ends. CDR3 length equals 12 residues. The CDR3 loop is CASTRCNQPQHF. The CDR3 nucleotides read TGTGCCAGCACCCGTTGCAATCAGCCCCAGCATTTT.

Turning to this clonotype: Germline and junction disagree at one end, which may indicate a read error. This chain connects TRBV6-5 to TRBJ2-1, with D perhaps TRBD2 (7 bases). CDR1 MNHEY and CDR2 SVGAGI come from the germline V gene. The CDR3 sequence is 13 residues long. CDR3 DNA: TGTGTCAGCAGTGACGGGGGCGGGGGAACCCAGTTCTTC. Translation: CVSSDGGGGTQFF.

The chain joins TRBV4-2 to TRBJ2-1; TRBD2 matches 11 bases. The CDR3 contains 19 residues. CDR1 is LGHNA and CDR2 is YNFKEQ in the germline V gene. V lost 2 bases to trimming and J lost 0 bases; unmatched junction nucleotides: 9. CDR3: CASSQLAGGRASSYNEQFF. The CDR3 DNA follows: TGTGCCAGCAGCCAATTAGCGGGGGGGCGGGCTAGCTCCTACAATGAGCAGTTCTTC.

This clonotype occurred many times. This chain joins TRBV14 and TRBJ1-4, with 8 bases identical to TRBD1. This CDR3 is 18 amino acids long. In germline, CDR1 is SGHDN, CDR2 FVKESK. The V and J ends lost 4 bases and 0 bases, in that order; junction bases with no gene match: 10. In DNA form, the CDR3 reads TGTGCCAGCAGCCCAGACAGGGGCTCGGCCACAACTAATGAAAAACTGTTTTTT. It translates to CASSPDRGSATTNEKLFF.

This clonotype is a singleton in its sample. The rearrangement joins TRBV3-1 to TRBJ2-3, with 10 bases lining up with TRBD2. The CDR3 extends over 19 amino acids. V trimming: 2 bases; J trimming: 3 bases; junction bases outside the gene matches: 14. Germline V CDR1 and CDR2: LGHDT, YNNKEL (reference sequence). The CDR3 sequence is CASSQNFPAGGWLTDTQYF. The CDR3 DNA sequence: TGTGCCAGCAGCCAAAATTTTCCAGCGGGGGGGTGGTTGACAGATACGCAGTATTTT.

The chain joins TRBV11-3 to TRBJ2-7, with D perhaps matching TRBD2 (7 bases). With the DNA end fitting TRBJ2-5 better, the J assignment may be wrong. The germline gives CDR1 SGHNT, CDR2 YENEEA. The CDR3 runs to 17 residues. The CDR3, as DNA: TGTGCCAGCAGCTTAGTGAGTCGGGGGGCGCAACGGGAGACCCAGTACTTC. The encoded protein is CASSLVSRGAQRETQYF.

The rearrangement joins TRBV20-1 to TRBJ1-2; D gene unclear. Germline-derived CDR1 and CDR2 are DFQATT and SNEGSKA (reference sequence). The CDR3 is 13 amino acids. The germline V and J ends were trimmed by 5 bases and 5 bases, with 15 bases remaining between them. DNA for the CDR3: TGCAGTGCTTCGTCTCAGGAGATATATGGCTACACCTTC. Translation gives CSASSQEIYGYTF.

V usage is TRBV10-3 and J usage is TRBJ2-1; a possible D gene is TRBD1 (6 bases). Germline V lookup: CDR1 ENHRY, CDR2 SYGVKD. The V end lost 8 bases, the J end lost 5 bases, and 16 bases lay between the germline ends. The CDR3 has 14 residues. CDR3 protein: CAIAPKSGDNEQFF. The CDR3 region has the DNA TGTGCCATCGCTCCCAAATCAGGGGACAATGAGCAGTTCTTC.

The genes are TRBV6-2 or TRBV6-3 and TRBJ1-2, with unresolved D. The CDR3 has 16 amino acids. Trimming took off 5 bases at V and 0 bases at J, with 16 bases between the two ends. Germline CDR1 reads MNHEY; CDR2 reads SVGEGT. The CDR3 bases are TGTGCCAGCAGTCTTTCCGGTTCGGCAGCTAACTATGGCTACACCTTC. Translated, it gives CASSLSGSAANYGYTF.

Comment on this clonotype: One end of the junction is discordant with germline, which a read error may explain. This sequence joins TRBV12-3 or TRBV12-4 and TRBJ1-2; D remains unclear. The CDR3 spans 15 residues. The chain's CDR3 is CTSIPAGSRSYGYTF. The CDR3 bases are TGTACCAGCATTCCCGCTGGAAGTAGGAGCTATGGCTACACCTTC.

The V call is TRBV20-1, the J call TRBJ2-1; weak D call: TRBD2 (5 bases). The DNA end is more similar to TRBJ2-7, so the J call may be wrong. This CDR3 contains 11 residues. Germline values: CDR1 DFQATT, CDR2 SNEGSKA (reference sequence). For the CDR3, the DNA is TGCAGTGCCACCGTGGGCGGGGAGCAGTACTTC. It codes for CSATVGGEQYF.

This clonotype was detected a few times. This chain links TRBV3-1 with TRBJ2-7; maybe TRBD1 (5 bases). Trimming cost V 1 base and J 5 bases, with 12 bases left between them. Germline loops: CDR1 LGHDT, CDR2 YNNKEL (reference sequence). The CDR3 is made up of 14 amino acids. The CDR3 coding sequence is TGTGCCAGCAGCCAAGCCCCAGGGTCCCACGAGCAGTACTTC. The encoded protein is CASSQAPGSHEQYF.